This entry lists 23 T cell receptor beta chains sequenced from one sample in a study of patients and donors after allogeneic stem cell transplantation. TCRdb recomputed calls from the RT-PCR reads with MiXCR, one row per CDR3 protein. Of approximately 170,000 distinct CDR3 sequences listed, nearly 25% are singletons. Sequencing was carried out using blood, either unsorted or a sorted T cell fraction (not recorded which). Every receptor here comes from a human donor who was either an allogeneic HSCT recipient or a stem cell or donor lymphocyte infusion donor (not recorded which). It is not recorded whose cells these are; they may come from a transplant donor.

This sequence joins TRBV7-9 and TRBJ2-5; no clear D gene. Germline V lookup: CDR1 SEHNR, CDR2 FQNEAQ (reference sequence). The CDR3 extends over 12 amino acids. V was trimmed by 5 bases and J by 2 bases, leaving 6 bases between them. Here the CDR3 reads CASSNRQETQYF. CDR3 coding DNA: TGTGCCAGCAGCAATCGTCAAGAGACCCAGTACTTC.

The sample holds a few counts of this clonotype. The genes are TRBV7-2 and TRBJ1-1, with D tentatively TRBD1 (6 bases). Trimming left V 3 bases short and J 10 bases short, with 12 bases between. Germline CDR1 and CDR2: SGHTA and FQGNSA. There are 12 residues in the CDR3. CDR3 loop: CASSFRGASAFF. The CDR3 coding sequence is TGTGCCAGCAGCTTCAGGGGTGCGTCAGCTTTCTTT.

This clonotype occurred a few times. The rearrangement uses TRBV20-1 and TRBJ1-2; D remains ambiguous. Germline V CDR1 and CDR2: DFQATT, SNEGSKA (reference sequence). The CDR3 contains 17 residues. V was pared by 0 bases and J by 1 base, with 18 bases between. CDR3 amino acids: CSARDYKSGAFNYGYTF. The CDR3 region has the DNA TGCAGTGCTAGAGATTACAAATCGGGAGCCTTTAACTATGGCTACACCTTC.

The chain recombines TRBV9 with TRBJ2-1, with a possible D match to TRBD2 (6 bases). Trimming cost V 0 bases and J 4 bases, with 14 bases left between them. CDR3 length equals 16 residues. Looked up from germline, CDR1 is SGDLS and CDR2 is YYNGEE. In DNA form, the CDR3 reads TGTGCCAGCAGCGTAGGCGGTCTCGGAGGGTACAATGAGCAGTTCTTC. It is translated as CASSVGGLGGYNEQFF. The full variable domain, completed using reference TRBV9 and TRBJ2-1, is DSGVTQTPKHLITATGQRVTLRCSPRSGDLSVYWYQQSLDQGLQFLIQYYNGEERAKGNILERFSAQQFPDLHSELNLSSLELGDSALYFCASSVGGLGGYNEQFFGPGTRLTVL.

The CDR3 region is CSVPGEPNTEAFF. Written as DNA, the CDR3 is TGCAGCGTCCCGGGCGAACCGAACACTGAAGCTTTCTTT. V is TRBV29-1 and J is TRBJ1-1; D is ambiguous. The CDR3 loop spans 13 amino acids. The V end was cut by 6 bases, the J end by 1 base, with 12 bases between. Germline CDR1 reads SQVTM; CDR2 reads ANQGSEA. The entire variable domain, with the rest obtained from reference TRBV29-1 and TRBJ1-1, is as follows: SAVISQKPSRDICQRGTSLTIQCQVDSQVTMMFWYRQQPGQSLTLIATANQGSEATYESGFVIDKFPISRPNLTFSTLTVSNMSPEDSSIYLCSVPGEPNTEAFFGQGTRLTVV.

This clonotype has at least ten counts. The gene calls are TRBV12-3 or TRBV12-4 and TRBJ1-5, with 7 bases identical to TRBD1. Trimming at V came to 9 bases and at J to 5 bases, leaving 16 bases not matched to a gene. The CDR3 contains 16 residues. The CDR3 region is CASSPDRRAPHQPQHF. CDR3 nucleotide sequence: TGTGCCAGTTCCCCGGACAGGCGGGCTCCTCATCAGCCCCAGCATTTT.

This clonotype was recorded a few times. The gene calls are TRBV7-2 and TRBJ1-5; 8 positions agree with TRBD1. The CDR3 runs 15 residues. CDR1 is SGHTA, CDR2 FQGNSA, per germline. V gave up 1 base and J gave up 6 bases; unmatched junction bases: 5. The CDR3 bases are TGTGCCAGCAGCTTAGTGACAGGGGTTAGTCAGCCCCAGCATTTT. Its protein product is CASSLVTGVSQPQHF.

CDR3 sequence reads: CSAREGTGGVGGNEQFF. CDR3 in DNA: TGCAGTGCTAGAGAGGGGACGGGAGGAGTCGGTGGCAATGAGCAGTTCTTC. The gene calls are TRBV20-1 and TRBJ2-1; 7 nucleotides line up with TRBD2. The CDR3 consists of 17 residues. After removal of 0 bases from V and 6 bases from J, the junction contained 14 bases not matched to a gene. Per germline, CDR1 DFQATT and CDR2 SNEGSKA (reference sequence).

The chain carries TRBV5-5 and TRBJ2-7; unclear D gene. Germline CDR1 SGHKS, CDR2 YYEKEE (reference sequence). Trimming stripped 1 base from V and 5 bases from J, with 7 bases between. The CDR3 contains 12 residues. For the CDR3, the DNA is TGTGCCAGCAGCTTGATTCTAAACGAGCAGTACTTC. It specifies CASSLILNEQYF.

This clonotype came up a few times. The rearrangement uses TRBV7-9 and TRBJ1-6; 9 bases map to TRBD1. V gave up 5 bases and J gave up 8 bases; unmatched junction bases: 7. CDR1 and CDR2 from the germline V gene are SEHNR and FQNEAQ (reference sequence). The CDR3 is 15 amino acids. The CDR3 bases are TGTGCCAGCAGCCCCAGGGACAGGGATCATTCACCCCTCCACTTT. Encoded protein: CASSPRDRDHSPLHF.

This clonotype has a handful of counts. The rearrangement links TRBV7-6 to TRBJ1-1; TRBD1 is a possible D gene (6 bases). V lost 8 bases, J lost 4 bases, and 14 bases lay in between. The germline V gene has CDR1 SGHVS and CDR2 FNYEAQ. The CDR3 has 13 amino acids. CDR3 nucleotides: TGTGCCAGCGCCTTAGGGGGGGGCACTGAAGCTTTCTTT. As protein: CASALGGGTEAFF.

This clonotype was seen a handful of times. This chain connects TRBV7-9 to TRBJ1-1, with D unresolved. Germline V lookup: CDR1 SEHNR, CDR2 FQNEAQ (reference sequence). The V gene lost 6 bases and the J gene lost 1 base, with 15 bases spanning the gap. The CDR3 loop spans 15 amino acids. The CDR3 bases are TGTGCCAGCAGTTGGGAGACCGTGAAGAACACTGAAGCTTTCTTT. Residues: CASSWETVKNTEAFF.

This clonotype was observed at least ten times. V gene TRBV12-3 or TRBV12-4 combines with J gene TRBJ2-4, with D perhaps TRBD2 (5 bases). V was trimmed by 6 bases and J by 6 bases, leaving 18 bases between them. This CDR3 is built from 15 residues. CDR3 in DNA: TGTGCCAGCAGGGAAAGCGGACTGGATGGAAACATTCAGTACTTC. Translating gives CASRESGLDGNIQYF.

The chain couples TRBV7-9 to TRBJ1-6, with 8 bases that match TRBD1. Germline CDR1 reads SEHNR; CDR2 reads FQNEAQ (reference sequence). Unmatched junction bases numbered 12, after V lost 3 bases and J lost 8 bases. The CDR3 spans 17 residues. The CDR3 sequence: CASSLNPRTGSHSPLHF. CDR3 nucleotides: TGTGCCAGCAGCTTGAACCCACGGACAGGGAGCCATTCACCCCTCCACTTT. The full variable domain, completed using reference TRBV7-9 and TRBJ1-6, is DTGVSQNPRHKITKRGQNVTFRCDPISEHNRLYWYRQTLGQGPEFLTYFQNEAQLEKSRLLSDRFSAERPKGSFSTLEIQRTEQGDSAMYLCASSLNPRTGSHSPLHFGNGTRLTVT.

This rearrangement joins TRBV6-5 to TRBJ2-3, with D hard to call. Germline CDR1 is MNHEY and CDR2 is SVGAGI. The CDR3 contains 13 residues. V lost 6 bases, J lost 0 bases, and 7 bases lay in between. Written as DNA, the CDR3 is TGTGCCAGCAGCCGAAGTAGCACAGATACGCAGTATTTT. This sequence encodes CASSRSSTDTQYF.

This clonotype was seen only a few times. The rearrangement links TRBV20-1 to TRBJ1-2; D ambiguous. The V gene's germline CDR1 is DFQATT and CDR2 SNEGSKA (reference sequence). This CDR3 spans 12 amino acids. The V and J ends lost 8 bases and 8 bases respectively, with 18 bases between them. DNA of the CDR3: TGCAGTATCTCGGGGATCCAGAACGGCTACACCTTC. This codes for CSISGIQNGYTF.

This chain connects TRBV5-1 to TRBJ2-3; D remains ambiguous. V dropped 3 bases and J dropped 2 bases, with 10 bases sitting between them. The CDR3 covers 14 residues. CDR1 SGHRS and CDR2 YFSETQ come from the germline V gene. The CDR3, as DNA: TGCGCCAGCAGCTCCCTCGCTTACACAGATACGCAGTATTTT. Encoded protein: CASSSLAYTDTQYF.

The CDR3 coding sequence is TGTGCCATCAGTGGTCCCCCGGGGGGGGCGTTCGAATACGAGCAGTACTTC. Its protein product is CAISGPPGGAFEYEQYF. The V call is TRBV10-3, the J call TRBJ2-7, with 8 bases fitting TRBD2. The CDR3 runs to 17 residues. Germline CDR1 and CDR2: ENHRY and SYGVKD. The J segment lost 4 bases and the V segment lost 4 bases, leaving 15 bases of the junction unmatched.

This clonotype was counted between two and nine times. At one end the junction does not follow the germline gene, possibly because of a read error. The chain employs TRBV3-1 and TRBJ2-1, with D possibly matching TRBD2 (6 bases). The CDR3 length is 15 residues. CDR1 and CDR2 from the germline V gene are LGHDT and YNNKEL (reference sequence). The CDR3 spells CASSLAGGSYNEQFF. The CDR3 DNA reads as TGCGCCAGCAGCTTGGCCGGGGGCTCCTACAATGAGCAGTTCTTC.

The chain combines TRBV12-5 with TRBJ1-1; 8 bases map to TRBD1. Germline V gives CDR1 LGHNT, CDR2 FRNRAP. This CDR3 has 13 amino acids. J was trimmed by 5 bases and V by 6 bases; bases with no gene match: 5. The CDR3 region is CASGLDRVTEAFF. CDR3 nucleotides: TGTGCTAGTGGCCTGGACAGGGTTACTGAAGCTTTCTTT.

This clonotype was seen only a few times. The DNA of the CDR3 is TGTGCCAGCAGCTTTAAGGAGGGACTATATGGCTACACCTTC. It translates to CASSFKEGLYGYTF. J is TRBJ1-2 and V is TRBV7-9; D may be TRBD1 (5 bases). V gave up 3 bases and J gave up 5 bases, with 13 bases separating them. This CDR3 is built from 14 residues. Looked up from germline, CDR1 is SEHNR and CDR2 is FQNEAQ (reference sequence).

This clonotype showed up just a few times. The chain uses TRBV5-1 and TRBJ1-1; 7 positions agree with TRBD1. The CDR3 totals 15 residues. The V segment lost 1 base and the J segment 5 bases; nucleotides outside the gene matches: 8. CDR1 is SGHRS, CDR2 YFSETQ, per germline. The CDR3 DNA sequence: TGCGCCAGCAGCTTGTCTTCGCAGGGGGGAACTGAAGCTTTCTTT. It is translated as CASSLSSQGGTEAFF.

The chain uses TRBV20-1 and TRBJ1-1; D may be TRBD1 (6 bases). The CDR3 has 11 amino acids. The germline V gene has CDR1 DFQATT and CDR2 SNEGSKA (reference sequence). Trimming pared 5 bases from V and 10 bases from J, leaving 14 bases between. The CDR3, as DNA: TGCAGTGCTCCTAGGGGGGGAGGAGCTTTCTTT. It specifies CSAPRGGGAFF.